The present T cell receptor beta chain was sequenced within a study of T cell repertoires in cytomegalovirus infection. General study results and limits: Across the ex vivo response, the dominant clonotypes were HLA-C-restricted CMV-specific TCR beta clonotypes.

One entry per CDR3 protein, called by TCRdb with MiXCR from the reads. Here the sample spans nearly 550,000 distinct CDR3 sequences, approximately 17% being singletons. This clonotype has at least ten counts. No antigen is known for it. Germline V lookup: CDR1 LGHNT, CDR2 FRNRAP. Between the trimmed V and J ends, which lost 1 base and 13 bases, there was a span of 14 bases. The CDR3 covers 13 residues. This sequence was found in a human donor in good health (CMV status not recorded). Some clones in this sample may be carry-over from other donors' samples. The chain joins TRBV12-5 to TRBJ1-5, with D maybe TRBD1 (5 bases). Sequenced input: CD8+ T cells from PBMCs. Written as DNA, the CDR3 is TGTGCTAGTGGTTTGGCCGGGACCGATGGTCAGCATTTT. This sequence encodes CASGLAGTDGQHF.